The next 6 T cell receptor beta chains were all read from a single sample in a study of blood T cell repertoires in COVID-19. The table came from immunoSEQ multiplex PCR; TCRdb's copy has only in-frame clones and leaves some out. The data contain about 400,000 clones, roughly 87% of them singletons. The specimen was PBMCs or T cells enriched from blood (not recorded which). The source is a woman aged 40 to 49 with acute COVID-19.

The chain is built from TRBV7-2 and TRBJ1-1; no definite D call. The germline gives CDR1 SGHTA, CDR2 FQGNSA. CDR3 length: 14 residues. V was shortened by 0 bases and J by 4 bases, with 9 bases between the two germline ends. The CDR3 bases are TGTGCCAGCAGCTTAGCTTGGTCGGTCACTGAAGCTTTCTTT. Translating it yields CASSLAWSVTEAFF.

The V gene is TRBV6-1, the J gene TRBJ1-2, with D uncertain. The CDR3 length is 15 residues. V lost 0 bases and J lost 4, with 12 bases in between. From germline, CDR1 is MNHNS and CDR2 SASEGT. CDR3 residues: CASSEAYGGGYGYTF. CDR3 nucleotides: TGTGCCAGCAGTGAAGCGTACGGCGGTGGCTATGGCTACACCTTC.

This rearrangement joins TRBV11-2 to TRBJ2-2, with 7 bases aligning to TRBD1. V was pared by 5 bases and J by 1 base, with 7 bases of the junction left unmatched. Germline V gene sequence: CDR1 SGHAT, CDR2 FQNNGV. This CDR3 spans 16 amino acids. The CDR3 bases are TGTGCCAGCAGCCCACCGACAGGGTTGAACACCGGGGAGCTGTTTTTT. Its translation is CASSPPTGLNTGELFF.

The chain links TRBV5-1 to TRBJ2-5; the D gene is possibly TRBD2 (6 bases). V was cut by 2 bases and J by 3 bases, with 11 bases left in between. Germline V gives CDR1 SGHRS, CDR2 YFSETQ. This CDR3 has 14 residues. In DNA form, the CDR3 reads TGCGCCAGCAGCTTTCTCGGGAGAGAAGAGACCCAGTACTTC. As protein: CASSFLGREETQYF.

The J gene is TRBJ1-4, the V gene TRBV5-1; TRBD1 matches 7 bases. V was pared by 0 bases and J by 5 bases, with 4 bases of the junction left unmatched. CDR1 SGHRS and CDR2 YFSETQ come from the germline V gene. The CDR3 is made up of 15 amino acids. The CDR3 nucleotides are TGCGCCAGCAGCTTGGTCGCGGACAGGAATGAAAAACTGTTTTTT. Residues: CASSLVADRNEKLFF.

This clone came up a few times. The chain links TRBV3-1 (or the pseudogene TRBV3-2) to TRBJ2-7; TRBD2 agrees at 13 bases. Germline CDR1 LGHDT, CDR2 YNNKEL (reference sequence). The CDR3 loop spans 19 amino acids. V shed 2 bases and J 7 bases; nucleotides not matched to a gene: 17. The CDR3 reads CASSQTGTSGEGFQWEQYF. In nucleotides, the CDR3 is TGTGCCAGCAGCCAAACCGGGACTAGCGGGGAGGGTTTTCAATGGGAGCAGTACTTC.